These T cell receptor beta chains were read from a single sample in a study of T cell responses to AZD1222 COVID-19 vaccine. Here immunoSEQ multiplex PCR was the method, and the copy in TCRdb shows in-frame clones only, minus some. Of 130,000 to 150,000 clones listed, 75% to 95% are singletons. The sample was peripheral blood, taken on day 0 of MenACWY control vaccination. Receptors originate from an adult in good health. The conserved cysteine and the conserved F or W are not part of the CDR3 here.

j_gene: TRBJ1-2; v_gene: TRBV28; CDR3aa: ASSLTGQGAWGYT
j_gene: TRBJ2-7; v_gene: TRBV5-4; CDR3aa: ASSRDRVGEQY
j_gene: TRBJ1-2; v_gene: TRBV25-1; CDR3aa: ASSEGLYGYT
j_gene: TRBJ1-6; v_gene: TRBV7-8; CDR3aa: ASSVSDWGSPLH
j_gene: TRBJ2-1; v_gene: TRBV13; CDR3aa: ASSFEGSEQF
j_gene: TRBJ2-5; v_gene: TRBV9; CDR3aa: ASSVAPGGTQY
j_gene: TRBJ2-7; v_gene: TRBV2; CDR3aa: ASRVGQATEQY
j_gene: TRBJ2-3; v_gene: TRBV7-2; CDR3aa: ASSLVADTDTQY
j_gene: TRBJ2-7; v_gene: TRBV28; CDR3aa: ASSLWRMGYEQY
j_gene: TRBJ1-2; v_gene: TRBV27; CDR3aa: ASSRGQGYGYT
j_gene: TRBJ2-7; v_gene: TRBV10-3; CDR3aa: AIMGQAKTYEQY
j_gene: TRBJ1-4; v_gene: TRBV6-6; CDR3aa: ASSYNEKLF
j_gene: TRBJ1-5; v_gene: TRBV19; CDR3aa: ASSLESNQPQH
j_gene: TRBJ1-4; v_gene: TRBV6-1; CDR3aa: ASSNTGGEKLF
j_gene: TRBJ1-2; v_gene: TRBV28; CDR3aa: ASSLLGRYYGYT
j_gene: TRBJ1-1; v_gene: TRBV19; CDR3aa: ASRYLGTEGAEAF
j_gene: TRBJ1-1; v_gene: TRBV7-8; CDR3aa: ASSLGGGTEAF
j_gene: TRBJ2-1; v_gene: TRBV6-5; CDR3aa: ASSYSNRGWEQF
j_gene: TRBJ1-6; v_gene: TRBV7-6; CDR3aa: ASSLARGGGAPLH
j_gene: TRBJ2-7; v_gene: TRBV7-9; CDR3aa: ASSPYTRSEQY
j_gene: TRBJ1-5; v_gene: TRBV7-9; CDR3aa: ASSLDNQPQH
j_gene: TRBJ1-5; v_gene: TRBV3-1/TRBV3-2; CDR3aa: ASSPGTGDRGQPQH
j_gene: TRBJ2-1; v_gene: TRBV27; CDR3aa: ASTMTRSGRAKAEQF
j_gene: TRBJ1-1; v_gene: TRBV29-1; CDR3aa: SVATGTGTTEAF